Following are 4 T cell receptor beta chains from one sample sequenced in a study of blood T cell repertoires in COVID-19 (dated by TCRdb to between 2020 and 2021). Libraries were made using the immunoSEQ multiplex PCR assay. TCRdb re-hosts the immuneACCESS table, in-frame sequences only. Its copies lack some clones; in the studies checked, an unresolved V gene accounts for under half of them, and the cause for the rest is not known. Within this sample are around 260,000 clones, with roughly four fifths of them counted one time only. More than 15% of the sample is taken by the ten largest. The sequenced sample consisted of peripheral blood. The receptor set was obtained from a person in their 70s with COVID-19, enrolled during active disease.

The table lists this clone with a count of one. The chain joins TRBV27 to TRBJ1-4; possibly TRBD1 for D (5 bases). CDR1 is MNHEY and CDR2 is SMNVEV in the germline V gene (reference sequence). This CDR3 contains 15 residues. V shed 2 bases and J shed 7 bases, with 14 bases lying between them. CDR3 residues: CASSLGARWIEKLFF. The CDR3 nucleotides are TGTGCCAGCAGTTTAGGGGCGAGGTGGATTGAAAAACTGTTTTTT.

The chain uses TRBV11-2 and TRBJ2-7, with D possibly being TRBD2 (5 bases). The ends were cut back, 2 bases at V and 6 bases at J, with 14 bases in the middle. Per germline, CDR1 SGHAT and CDR2 FQNNGV. The CDR3 consists of 14 residues. The CDR3 coding sequence is TGTGCCAGCAGCTTAAATAGGAAGGGAGCCGAGCAGTACTTC. This gives the protein CASSLNRKGAEQYF.

The chain is built from TRBV27 and TRBJ1-1; 8 positions match TRBD1. Germline loops: CDR1 MNHEY, CDR2 SMNVEV (reference sequence). This CDR3 has 16 amino acids. Germline trimming cut 3 bases from V and 3 bases from J; bases unmatched to any gene: 9. The CDR3 loop reads CASSFLGTGTDTEAFF. CDR3 nucleotide sequence: TGTGCCAGCAGTTTCTTAGGGACAGGAACTGACACTGAAGCTTTCTTT.

The chain recombines TRBV29-1 with TRBJ2-2, with TRBD2 matching over 10 bases. CDR1 and CDR2 from the germline V gene are SQVTM and ANQGSEA. The CDR3 is 16 amino acids. V shed 6 bases, J shed 6 bases, and the junction held 13 bases outside the gene matches. Written as DNA, the CDR3 is TGCAGCGTCTATACAAGCGGGAGGGCCTCTGCCGGGGAGCTGTTTTTT. Translated, it gives CSVYTSGRASAGELFF.